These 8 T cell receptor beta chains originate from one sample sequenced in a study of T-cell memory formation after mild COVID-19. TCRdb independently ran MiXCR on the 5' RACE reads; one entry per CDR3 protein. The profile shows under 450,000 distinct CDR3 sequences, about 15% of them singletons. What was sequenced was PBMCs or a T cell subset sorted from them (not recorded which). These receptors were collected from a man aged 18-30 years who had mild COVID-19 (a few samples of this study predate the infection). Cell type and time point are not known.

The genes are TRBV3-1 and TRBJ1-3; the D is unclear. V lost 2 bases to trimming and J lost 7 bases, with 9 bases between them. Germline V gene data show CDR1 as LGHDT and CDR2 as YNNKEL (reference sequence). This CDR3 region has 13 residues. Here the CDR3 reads CASSQTSVNTIYF. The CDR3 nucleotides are TGTGCCAGCAGCCAAACGTCGGTCAACACCATATATTTT. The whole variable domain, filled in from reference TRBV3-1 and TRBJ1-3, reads DTAVSQTPKYLVTQMGNDKSIKCEQNLGHDTMYWYKQDSKKFLKIMFSYNNKELIINETVPNRFSPKSPDKAHLNLHINSLELGDSAVYFCASSQTSVNTIYFGEGSWLTVV.

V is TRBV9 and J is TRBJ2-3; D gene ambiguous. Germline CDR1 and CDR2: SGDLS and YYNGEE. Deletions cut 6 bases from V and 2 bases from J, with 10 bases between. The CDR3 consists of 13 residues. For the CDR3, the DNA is TGTGCCAGCAACCCCGCCCCCACAGATACGCAGTATTTT. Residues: CASNPAPTDTQYF.

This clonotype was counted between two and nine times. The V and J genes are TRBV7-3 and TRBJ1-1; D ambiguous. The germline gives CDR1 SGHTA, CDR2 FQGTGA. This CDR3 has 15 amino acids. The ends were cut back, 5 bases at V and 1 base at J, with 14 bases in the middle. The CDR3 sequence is CASSPSGSRNTEAFF. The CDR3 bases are TGTGCCAGCAGCCCCTCGGGGAGCCGGAACACTGAAGCTTTCTTT.

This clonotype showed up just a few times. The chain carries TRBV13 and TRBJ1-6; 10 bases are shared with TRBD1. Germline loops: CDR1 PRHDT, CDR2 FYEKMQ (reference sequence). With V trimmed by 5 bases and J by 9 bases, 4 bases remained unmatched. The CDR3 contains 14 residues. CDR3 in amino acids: CASSPGQGGSPLHF. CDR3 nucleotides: TGTGCCAGCAGCCCTGGACAGGGGGGTTCACCCCTCCACTTT.

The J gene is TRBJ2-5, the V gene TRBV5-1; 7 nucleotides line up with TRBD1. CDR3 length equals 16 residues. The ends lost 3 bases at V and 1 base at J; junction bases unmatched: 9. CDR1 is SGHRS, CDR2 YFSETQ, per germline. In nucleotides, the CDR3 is TGCGCCAGCAGCTCTCGGACAGGACTTCTCCAAGAGACCCAGTACTTC. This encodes CASSSRTGLLQETQYF.

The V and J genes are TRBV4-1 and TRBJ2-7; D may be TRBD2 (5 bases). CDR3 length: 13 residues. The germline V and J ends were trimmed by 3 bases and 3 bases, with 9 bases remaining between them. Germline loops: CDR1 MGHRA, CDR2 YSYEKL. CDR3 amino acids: CASSQAEDYEQYV. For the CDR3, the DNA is TGCGCCAGCAGCCAGGCGGAGGACTACGAGCAGTACGTC.

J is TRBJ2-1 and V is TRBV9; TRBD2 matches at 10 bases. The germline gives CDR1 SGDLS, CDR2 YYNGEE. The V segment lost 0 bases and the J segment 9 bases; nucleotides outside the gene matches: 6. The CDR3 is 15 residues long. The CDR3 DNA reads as TGTGCCAGCAGCGTAGCTAGCGGGGGTTTTAGTGAGCAGTTCTTC. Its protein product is CASSVASGGFSEQFF.

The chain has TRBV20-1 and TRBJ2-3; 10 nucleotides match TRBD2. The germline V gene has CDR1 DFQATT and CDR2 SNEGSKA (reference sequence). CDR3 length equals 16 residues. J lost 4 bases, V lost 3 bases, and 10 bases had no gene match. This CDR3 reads CSASPLLAGTPDTQYF. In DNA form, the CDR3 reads TGCAGTGCTAGTCCCTTACTAGCGGGGACCCCAGATACGCAGTATTTT.